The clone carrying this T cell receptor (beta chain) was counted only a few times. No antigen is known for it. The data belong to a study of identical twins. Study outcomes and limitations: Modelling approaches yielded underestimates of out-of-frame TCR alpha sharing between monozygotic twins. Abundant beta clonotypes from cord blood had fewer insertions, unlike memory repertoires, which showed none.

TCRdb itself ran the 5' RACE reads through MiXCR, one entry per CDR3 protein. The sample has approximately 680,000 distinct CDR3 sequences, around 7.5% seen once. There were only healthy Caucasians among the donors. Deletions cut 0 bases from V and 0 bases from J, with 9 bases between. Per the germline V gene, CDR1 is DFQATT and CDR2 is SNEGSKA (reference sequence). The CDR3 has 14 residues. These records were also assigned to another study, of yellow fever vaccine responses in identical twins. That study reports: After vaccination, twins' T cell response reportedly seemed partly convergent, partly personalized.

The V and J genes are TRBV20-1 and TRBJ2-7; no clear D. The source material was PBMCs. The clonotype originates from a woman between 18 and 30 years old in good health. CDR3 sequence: CSARDLNISYEQYF. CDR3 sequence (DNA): TGCAGTGCTAGAGATTTAAACATCTCCTACGAGCAGTACTTC.